A selection of T cell receptor beta chains follows, all from one sample in a study of CD4 T cells in relation to SARS-CoV-2 and coronaviruses. Using immunoSEQ multiplex PCR, the repertoire was profiled, and TCRdb retains in-frame clones only, with some absent. Among roughly 19,000 clones, around four fifths were seen once, and the ten largest hold 15% to 20%. Their antigens are not known. The source material was CD4+ T cells from PBMCs, cultured in vitro. Receptor source: a human donor in good health. Both conserved end residues are part of each CDR3.

TRBV4-1 CASSQDSANAEAFF
TRBV7-3 CASSLTVGETQYF
TRBV3-1/TRBV3-2 CASSQGDGLQETQYF
TRBV4-1 CASSQDPLVGGNGNTIYF
TRBV25-1 CASSAGRGYNSPLHF
TRBV6-5 CASNPGTYNEQFF
TRBV19 CASTSGYNQPQHF
TRBV19 CASSILSGRLDEQFF
TRBV7-9 CASSFFIPGSNQPQHF
TRBV5-1 CASSADHAPDTQYF
TRBV5-1 CASSTQTGAPPGANVLTF
TRBV7-9 CASSGQLAAAYF
TRBV29-1 CSVTGLAGTIEQFF
TRBV2 CASSFTGTSAYNEQFF
TRBV3-1/TRBV3-2 CASTPLAGGNRGTQYF
TRBV21-1 CASSKAETANNEQFF
TRBV27 CASSLTGVLYEQYF
TRBV30 CAWSRVAGNTIYF
TRBV6-1 CASSEASSGANVLTF
TRBV5-5 CASSLGQKNSPLHF
TRBV19 CATQPGQGALEQYF
TRBV5-1 CASSLANTEAFF
TRBV7-8 CASEATESNQPQHF
TRBV12-3/TRBV12-4 CASRDAISYEQYF
TRBV7-9 CASSLDRSSYGYTF
TRBV6-5 CASVDRDRGLAFF
TRBV7-9 CASSFPGGREQYF
TRBV6-5 CASSKRGGTDTQYF
TRBV5-1 CASSLEGPLYGYTF
TRBV3-1/TRBV3-2 CASSQEVTDLIGIQYF
TRBV6-5 CASSYRPRDTNGYTF
TRBV27 CASSFLRWTSGRSSYNEQFF
TRBV28 CASSFSGVNYGYTF
TRBV19 CASSIEAGDIYNEQFF
TRBV5-1 CASSLGELYNEQFF
TRBV5-6 CASAIGAYEQYF
TRBV10-2 CASSERGNTGELFF
TRBV28 CASSLSGTGGQGYTF
TRBV15 CATSRDQTQQYF
TRBV3-1/TRBV3-2 CASSRRLTGTGATGYTF
TRBV19 CASSKEGTEPRDHPQHF
TRBV5-1 CASSLNPQGVSYEQYF
TRBV23-1 CASSQSCPSGRKDTQYF